This TCR beta chain was documented in a study of molecular identifiers for immune sequencing clone quantification. Libraries used roughly 18,000 to 1,100,000 sorted naive CD8 T cells and 10%, 30% or 50% RNA input. V lost 5 bases to trimming and J lost 0 bases; unmatched junction nucleotides: 10. Germline V gene lookup returns CDR1 LNHDA and CDR2 SQIVND (reference sequence). This CDR3 is built from 17 residues. TCRdb reprocessed the PCR reads via MiXCR and lists one record per CDR3 protein. The sample has over 300,000 distinct CDR3 sequences; about 22% are singletons. This clonotype was detected only a few times.

This sequence was found in a human donor in good health. Some libraries in this study had Jurkat cell RNA spiked in. V usage is TRBV19 and J usage is TRBJ2-7; 10 nucleotides align to TRBD2. Sequenced material: naive CD8+ T cells from blood, with Jurkat cell RNA spiked in. The subset is: FACS-sorted CD8+CD4-CCR7+CD45RA+ naive T cells. CDR3 sequence (DNA): TGTGCCAGTAGTTCCTCTAGCGGGGGCCCTAGCTCCTACGAGCAGTACTTC. Its translation is CASSSSSGGPSSYEQYF.